These 30 T cell receptor beta chains share one sample of origin, sequenced in a study of CD8 T cells in Susac syndrome. RNA was extracted with the RNeasy kit, and a quantity of roughly 0.5 to 1 ug was reverse transcribed using random hexamers. A single record per CDR3 protein comes from TCRdb applying MiXCR to the immunoSEQ multiplex PCR reads. The sample lists under 200,000 distinct CDR3 sequences; 91% were seen once. Sequencing was carried out using CD4+ T cells from PBMCs. The source of these receptors is a human donor with Susac syndrome.

V is TRBV12-3 or TRBV12-4 and J is TRBJ1-1; 7 positions agree with TRBD1. After removal of 6 bases from V and 6 bases from J, the junction contained 7 bases not matched to a gene. The CDR3 extends over 13 amino acids. In nucleotides, the CDR3 is TGTGCCAGCAGGAGAGGGGGACAGCCTGAAGCTTTCTTT. Amino acid sequence: CASRRGGQPEAFF.

This rearrangement joins TRBV20-1 to TRBJ2-1; TRBD2 agrees at 8 bases. The trim removed 3 bases at V and 7 bases at J, leaving 2 bases unmatched. Germline loops: CDR1 DFQATT, CDR2 SNEGSKA (reference sequence). The CDR3 runs 12 residues. CDR3 nucleotide sequence: TGCAGTGCTAGGGGACTAGAGAATGAGCAGTTCTTC. This gives the protein CSARGLENEQFF.

The chain joins TRBV20-1 to TRBJ2-5, with TRBD2 matching over 8 bases. Germline assignment: CDR1 DFQATT and CDR2 SNEGSKA (reference sequence). With V trimmed by 5 bases and J by 4 bases, 9 bases remained unmatched. This CDR3 has 14 amino acids. CDR3 nucleotide sequence: TGCAGTGCTCCCCTAGCGGGCGTAGCAGAGACCCAGTACTTC. The encoded protein is CSAPLAGVAETQYF.

This clonotype was recorded once. V gene TRBV2 combines with J gene TRBJ1-6; no reliable D call. Trimming stripped 7 bases from V and 7 bases from J, with 14 bases between. CDR1 and CDR2 (germline): SNHLY, FYNNEI. The CDR3 has 14 amino acids. The CDR3 nucleotides are TGTGCCAGCATGGAGGAAACGGGAAATTCACCCCTCCACTTT. Its protein is CASMEETGNSPLHF.

The CDR3 region is CASSLEEFYNEQFF. As DNA, the CDR3 is TGTGCCAGCAGTTTAGAAGAGTTTTACAATGAGCAGTTCTTC. The V call is TRBV12-3 or TRBV12-4, the J call TRBJ2-1; D not resolved. The V gene lost 1 base and the J gene lost 4 bases, with 8 bases spanning the gap. The CDR3 is 14 residues long.

J is TRBJ2-2 and V is TRBV18, with 7 bases aligning to TRBD2. The germline V gene encodes CDR1 KGHSH and CDR2 LQKENI. After removal of 1 base from V and 4 bases from J, the junction contained 3 bases not matched to a gene. This CDR3 has 15 amino acids. Here the CDR3 reads CASSPREGSTGELFF. DNA for the CDR3: TGTGCCAGCTCACCACGGGAGGGGAGCACCGGGGAGCTGTTTTTT.

As regards this clonotype: This is likely a read error, given that the CDR3 carries no conserved phenylalanine or tryptophan at its end. The V gene is TRBV28, the J gene TRBJ1-1, with a possible D match to TRBD1 (6 bases). Germline CDR1 and CDR2: MDHEN and SYDVKM. The CDR3 covers 12 residues. V lost 5 bases, J lost 7 bases, and 11 bases lay in between. The CDR3 DNA reads TGTGCCAGCAGTCGCGGGACAATTGAAGCTTTCCTT. Translation gives CASSRGTIEAFL.

This chain uses TRBV27 with TRBJ2-6, with D maybe TRBD2 (6 bases). This CDR3 has 14 residues. The germline V gene has CDR1 MNHEY and CDR2 SMNVEV (reference sequence). V lost 6 bases and J 2 bases, leaving 8 bases between the germline ends. The CDR3 is CASSRRAGANVLTF. The CDR3, as DNA: TGTGCCAGCAGCCGGAGGGCTGGGGCCAACGTCCTGACTTTC.

The chain carries TRBV5-4 and TRBJ1-1, with TRBD1 as a possible D gene (5 bases). Trimming stripped 2 bases from V and 0 bases from J, with 8 bases between. The CDR3 is made up of 14 amino acids. CDR1 and CDR2 (germline): SGHNT, YYREEE (reference sequence). The CDR3 loop reads CASSFRQMNTEAFF. The DNA of the CDR3 is TGTGCCAGCAGCTTTAGACAGATGAACACTGAAGCTTTCTTT.

The gene calls are TRBV18 and TRBJ1-1; 9 nucleotides align to TRBD1. The CDR3 runs 18 residues. Germline V lookup: CDR1 KGHSH, CDR2 LQKENI. The V segment lost 6 bases and the J segment 3 bases; nucleotides outside the gene matches: 17. The CDR3 DNA follows: TGTGCCAGCTCCCACAAACGGGACAGGGCCTTCCGCCACACTGAAGCTTTCTTT. It is translated as CASSHKRDRAFRHTEAFF.

The rearrangement uses TRBV6-5 and TRBJ1-2; 7 nucleotides match TRBD1. The CDR3 length is 15 residues. Germline trimming cut 0 bases from V and 4 bases from J; bases unmatched to any gene: 5. Germline V gives CDR1 MNHEY, CDR2 SVGAGI. The DNA of the CDR3 is TGTGCCAGCAGTTACTCGTACCGGGACAGCTATGGCTACACCTTC. Amino acid sequence: CASSYSYRDSYGYTF.

This chain joins TRBV2 and TRBJ1-1; 8 nucleotides align to TRBD1. This CDR3 region has 13 residues. V shed 7 bases, J shed 6 bases, and the junction held 7 bases outside the gene matches. CDR1 SNHLY and CDR2 FYNNEI come from the germline V gene. CDR3 in amino acids: CASKGQGGSEAFF. The CDR3 DNA follows: TGTGCCAGCAAAGGACAGGGAGGCTCTGAAGCTTTCTTT.

Of note for this clonotype: One junction end does not reproduce the germline sequence, and a read error may be involved. The chain joins TRBV9 to TRBJ2-2; tentative D call: TRBD2 (5 bases). The germline V gene has CDR1 SGDLS and CDR2 YYNGEE. The CDR3 length is 14 residues. CDR3: CTSSVDGGTGELFF. The DNA of the CDR3 is TGTACCAGCAGCGTGGACGGAGGCACCGGGGAGCTGTTTTTT.

This rearrangement joins TRBV5-4 to TRBJ2-1, with TRBD1 matching over 10 bases. Germline V lookup: CDR1 SGHNT, CDR2 YYREEE (reference sequence). This CDR3 comprises 16 residues. Germline trimming cut 4 bases from V and 3 bases from J; bases unmatched to any gene: 7. The CDR3 coding sequence is TGTGCCAGCAGCCCCCCGGGACAGGGGTTCTACAATGAGCAGTTCTTC. Translated: CASSPPGQGFYNEQFF.

The J gene is TRBJ2-1, the V gene TRBV6-1; no firm D call. Trimming removed 0 bases from V and 0 bases from J, with 12 bases in between. The CDR3 sequence is 17 residues long. The germline gives CDR1 MNHNS, CDR2 SASEGT. Here the CDR3 reads CASSEAAPWGSYNEQFF. The CDR3 DNA reads as TGTGCCAGCAGTGAAGCGGCTCCTTGGGGCTCCTACAATGAGCAGTTCTTC.

J is TRBJ2-5 and V is TRBV28; TRBD2 is a possible D gene (6 bases). The CDR3 loop spans 14 amino acids. V was pared by 6 bases and J by 7 bases, with 18 bases between. Germline assignment: CDR1 MDHEN and CDR2 SYDVKM. The CDR3 loop reads CASRRWDGRGTQYF. As DNA, the CDR3 is TGTGCCAGCAGGAGGTGGGACGGGCGGGGGACCCAGTACTTC.

The rearrangement joins TRBV27 to TRBJ2-6; unclear D gene. The V end lost 11 bases, the J end lost 0 bases, and 17 bases lay between the germline ends. Germline V lookup: CDR1 MNHEY, CDR2 SMNVEV (reference sequence). This CDR3 comprises 16 residues. The CDR3 region has the DNA TGTGCCCCATCTGTGGCGGCCAACTCTGGGGCCAACGTCCTGACTTTC. It encodes CAPSVAANSGANVLTF. Full variable domain (missing parts from reference TRBV27 and TRBJ2-6): EAQVTQNPRYLITVTGKKLTVTCSQNMNHEYMSWYRQDPGLGLRQIYYSMNVEVTDKGDVPEGYKVSRKEKRNFPLILESPSPNQTSLYFCAPSVAANSGANVLTFGAGSRLTVL.

The chain carries TRBV24-1 and TRBJ2-2; 8 bases agree with TRBD1. Germline V gene lookup returns CDR1 KGHDR and CDR2 SFDVKD. The J segment lost 2 bases and the V segment lost 3 bases, leaving 10 bases of the junction unmatched. This CDR3 is 18 amino acids long. CDR3 bases: TGTGCCACCAGTGATCCGAGAACCGGGACAGGTAACACCGGGGAGCTGTTTTTT. It specifies CATSDPRTGTGNTGELFF.

The chain uses TRBV5-4 and TRBJ1-2; D unclear. Between the trimmed V and J ends, which lost 4 bases and 5 bases, there was a span of 15 bases. The CDR3 is 14 residues long. CDR1 is SGHNT and CDR2 is YYREEE in the germline V gene (reference sequence). CDR3 region: CASSPLGSFYGYTF. CDR3 sequence (DNA): TGTGCCAGCAGCCCACTCGGGTCTTTTTATGGCTACACCTTC.

This rearrangement joins TRBV5-1 to TRBJ2-2; 10 bases are shared with TRBD1. There are 15 residues in the CDR3. Germline V gene data show CDR1 as SGHRS and CDR2 as YFSETQ. V was pared by 5 bases and J by 6 bases, with 7 bases of the junction left unmatched. As DNA, the CDR3 is TGCGCCAGCAGTCCGGACAGGGGGGACCCCGGGGAGCTGTTTTTT. It specifies CASSPDRGDPGELFF.

The CDR3 is CASTPGGGTEAFF. The CDR3 DNA reads as TGTGCCAGCACCCCCGGCGGGGGGACTGAAGCTTTCTTT. V gene TRBV3-1 combines with J gene TRBJ1-1; perhaps TRBD1 as D (5 bases). Germline lookup yields CDR1 LGHDT and CDR2 YNNKEL (reference sequence). This CDR3 has 13 amino acids. The V end lost 7 bases, the J end lost 5 bases, and 14 bases lay between the germline ends.

V and J are TRBV29-1 and TRBJ2-3, with 7 bases identical to TRBD1. CDR3 length: 11 residues. Trimming at V came to 7 bases and at J to 7 bases, leaving 5 bases not matched to a gene. CDR1 SQVTM and CDR2 ANQGSEA come from the germline V gene. The CDR3 DNA reads TGCAGCGAACACAGGGGAAATACGCAGTATTTT. Translation gives CSEHRGNTQYF.

V usage is TRBV3-1 and J usage is TRBJ2-1, with D unresolved. The germline gives CDR1 LGHDT, CDR2 YNNKEL (reference sequence). This CDR3 has 11 residues. V was shortened by 6 bases and J by 7 bases, with 7 bases between the two germline ends. CDR3 bases: TGTGCCAGCAGAACAGAGAATGAGCAGTTCTTC. Translating gives CASRTENEQFF.

This chain uses TRBV4-1 with TRBJ2-5, with no clear D. This CDR3 contains 15 residues. Germline V gene lookup returns CDR1 MGHRA and CDR2 YSYEKL. V was trimmed by 1 base and J by 1 base, leaving 10 bases between them. CDR3 coding DNA: TGCGCCAGCAGCCAAGTGATACTCACCCAAGAGACCCAGTACTTC. Its translation is CASSQVILTQETQYF.

The chain employs TRBV6-5 and TRBJ1-2; TRBD1 is a possible D gene (6 bases). The V end was cut by 1 base, the J end by 4 bases, with 13 bases between. The CDR3 length is 15 residues. The V gene's germline CDR1 is MNHEY and CDR2 SVGAGI. CDR3 coding DNA: TGTGCCAGCAGTTACTGGTCAGGGGATGCCTATGGCTACACCTTC. Protein: CASSYWSGDAYGYTF.

In this sample, this clonotype turned up a few times. The chain joins TRBV12-3 or TRBV12-4 to TRBJ2-1, with TRBD2 matching over 8 bases. CDR3 size: 13 residues. Trimming removed 9 bases from V and 7 bases from J; junction bases left unmatched: 8. CDR3 sequence (DNA): TGTGCCAGTACAGCGGGGGTGTATAATGAGCAGTTCTTC. Protein: CASTAGVYNEQFF.

The gene calls are TRBV20-1 and TRBJ2-7; 7 nucleotides align to TRBD1. The CDR3 is made up of 16 amino acids. In germline, CDR1 is DFQATT, CDR2 SNEGSKA (reference sequence). V trimming: 0 bases; J trimming: 0 bases; junction bases outside the gene matches: 8. The CDR3 loop reads CSARDPRQGYSYEQYF. CDR3 DNA sequence: TGCAGTGCTAGAGATCCCCGACAGGGATACTCCTACGAGCAGTACTTC.

CDR3 sequence (DNA): TGTGCCACCCGAGAAGGGGGTAGCTCCTACAATGAGCAGTTCTTC. Its translation is CATREGGSSYNEQFF. This rearrangement joins TRBV2 to TRBJ2-1; D may be TRBD1 (6 bases). Germline CDR1 reads SNHLY; CDR2 reads FYNNEI. The CDR3 has 15 residues. The germline V and J ends were trimmed by 10 bases and 0 bases, with 16 bases remaining between them. The full variable domain, with the rest looked up from reference TRBV2 and TRBJ2-1, is EPEVTQTPSHQVTQMGQEVILRCVPISNHLYFYWYRQILGQKVEFLVSFYNNEISEKSEIFDDQFSVERPDGSNFTLKIRSTKLEDSAMYFCATREGGSSYNEQFFGPGTRLTVL.

V usage is TRBV3-1 and J usage is TRBJ1-1; no clear D. The CDR3 is 11 amino acids. CDR1 and CDR2 (germline): LGHDT, YNNKEL (reference sequence). V lost 0 bases to trimming and J lost 9 bases, with 5 bases between them. The CDR3 protein is CASSQEGKAFF. The CDR3 region has the DNA TGTGCCAGCAGCCAAGAGGGAAAAGCTTTCTTT.

The chain is built from TRBV5-1 and TRBJ2-7; weak D call: TRBD1 (6 bases). Germline V CDR1 and CDR2: SGHRS, YFSETQ. The CDR3 has 14 amino acids. Trimming pared 3 bases from V and 2 bases from J, leaving 12 bases between. CDR3 sequence: CASSSTNRAYEQYF. CDR3 in DNA: TGCGCCAGCAGCTCGACCAACAGGGCCTACGAGCAGTACTTC.